The 9 T cell receptor beta chains below all came from one sample that was sequenced in a study of cytomegalovirus exposure and HLA in healthy donors. Primers for the PCR totalled 60 Vbeta and 13 Jbeta. Produced via immunoSEQ multiplex PCR; TCRdb's table is partial and in-frame only. Its clone listing holds roughly 76,000 clones. Input material: PBMCs. The source of these receptors is a female donor in good health and CMV-seropositive.

The chain joins TRBV5-4 to TRBJ2-5; D is ambiguous. The CDR3 loop spans 13 amino acids. Germline V CDR1 and CDR2: SGHNT, YYREEE (reference sequence). Trimming took off 0 bases at V and 2 bases at J, with 5 bases between the two ends. The CDR3: CASSLGRQETQYF. CDR3 DNA: TGTGCCAGCAGCTTGGGCCGGCAAGAGACCCAGTACTTC.

J is TRBJ2-5 and V is TRBV5-1; 12 nucleotides align to TRBD1. The CDR3 covers 15 residues. With 3 bases clipped from V and 5 bases from J, the junction kept 5 bases outside the gene matches. CDR1 is SGHRS, CDR2 YFSETQ, per germline. For the CDR3, the DNA is TGCGCCAGCAGCTCCGGGACAGGGGGCTATGAGACCCAGTACTTC. It specifies CASSSGTGGYETQYF.

V gene TRBV10-3 combines with J gene TRBJ2-2; TRBD1 agrees at 10 bases. This CDR3 has 16 residues. The J segment lost 4 bases and the V segment lost 4 bases, leaving 6 bases of the junction unmatched. Germline V gene sequence: CDR1 ENHRY, CDR2 SYGVKD. The CDR3 protein is CAISASGTGVTGELFF. The CDR3 DNA follows: TGTGCCATCAGTGCTTCCGGGACAGGGGTCACCGGGGAGCTGTTTTTT.

The rearrangement uses TRBV18 and TRBJ2-1, with D possibly matching TRBD1 (6 bases). Per the germline V gene, CDR1 is KGHSH and CDR2 is LQKENI. This CDR3 contains 12 residues. V gave up 5 bases and J gave up 8 bases, with 10 bases separating them. CDR3 nucleotides: TGTGCCAGCTCAAGGACAGTCTATGAGCAGTTCTTC. It is translated as CASSRTVYEQFF.

This chain joins TRBV19 and TRBJ2-7; the D gene is possibly TRBD1 (6 bases). Per germline, CDR1 LNHDA and CDR2 SQIVND (reference sequence). Trimming pared 7 bases from V and 0 bases from J, leaving 16 bases between. CDR3 length: 15 residues. The CDR3 DNA follows: TGTGCCAGTACCCCAGGGGACCGCAACTCCTACGAGCAGTACTTC. Protein: CASTPGDRNSYEQYF.

The chain is built from TRBV27 and TRBJ1-1; D remains ambiguous. Trimming cost V 6 bases and J 4 bases, with 6 bases left between them. The length of the CDR3 is 11 residues. The germline V gene encodes CDR1 MNHEY and CDR2 SMNVEV (reference sequence). CDR3 DNA: TGTGCCAGCAGGTCCGGCACTGAAGCTTTCTTT. Encoded protein: CASRSGTEAFF.

The CDR3: CASGAGENNEQFF. The CDR3 nucleotides are TGCGCCAGCGGGGCAGGGGAGAACAATGAGCAGTTCTTC. This chain uses TRBV5-1 with TRBJ2-1; perhaps TRBD1 as D (6 bases). CDR3 length equals 13 residues. The V end lost 7 bases, the J end lost 5 bases, and 13 bases lay between the germline ends. The V gene's germline CDR1 is SGHRS and CDR2 YFSETQ.

J is TRBJ2-1 and V is TRBV15, with 10 bases identical to TRBD2. The CDR3 sequence is 17 residues long. Germline-derived CDR1 and CDR2 are LNHNV and YYDKDF (reference sequence). V dropped 0 bases and J dropped 2; count of bases not matched to a gene: 4. DNA of the CDR3: TGTGCCACCAGCAGAGAAACACTAGCGGGGCCCTACAATGAGCAGTTCTTC. It specifies CATSRETLAGPYNEQFF.

The chain joins TRBV30 to TRBJ2-1; a weak D match, TRBD2 (6 bases). V was shortened by 1 base and J by 11 bases, with 9 bases between the two germline ends. The CDR3 is 11 amino acids. The germline V gene has CDR1 GTSNPN and CDR2 SVGIG (reference sequence). Here the CDR3 DNA reads TGTGCCTGGAGTGCCACTAGCCAGCAGTTCTTC. Amino acids: CAWSATSQQFF.